Described below is a single T cell receptor beta chain sequence and its context. Its antigen remains unidentified. These data belong to a study of shared clonotypes between healthy human individuals. Study observations and caveats: Sample collection involved blood only; tissue repertoires are likely different. Measured sharing among donors was expected to vary with sequencing depth.

Each sorted subset replicate got 200 ng genomic DNA, approximately 27,000 genomes. Produced via immunoSEQ multiplex PCR; TCRdb's table is partial and in-frame only. Of about 650,000 clones in the sample, around 95% were seen once. Only CD45RO-negative cells positively selected for CCR7 counted as naive CD8 cells, so terminally differentiated effector memory CD45RA+ cells were excluded. Donors comprised only Caucasian adults living in Nashville, Tennessee. The CDR3 is 13 amino acids. V was pared by 5 bases and J by 6 bases, with 10 bases between. The germline gives CDR1 SGHTA, CDR2 FQGNSA. The rearrangement joins TRBV7-2 to TRBJ2-2; D gene ambiguous. The TCR originated in a woman in her twenties or thirties in good health. Sequenced sample: naive CD8+ T cells sorted from blood. CDR3 protein: CASSPLVSGELFF. The CDR3, as DNA: TGTGCCAGCAGCCCGCTCGTTTCCGGGGAGCTGTTTTTT. Looking up the rest from reference TRBV7-2 and TRBJ2-2 gives the full variable domain: GAGVSQSPSNKVTEKGKDVELRCDPISGHTALYWYRQSLGQGLEFLIYFQGNSAPDKSGLPSDRFSAERTGGSVSTLTIQRTQQEDSAVYLCASSPLVSGELFFGEGSRLTVL.